The following is a T cell receptor (beta chain) sequence with its context. The data were obtained in a study of Graves' ophthalmopathy and Graves' hyperthyroidism. Transcripts of RNA were the source for amplifying TCR beta CDR3 regions. Second-round multiplex PCR came after first-round RT-PCR with HTBI primers. MiXCR, applied by TCRdb to the multiplex PCR reads, yields one record per CDR3 protein. Seen here are almost 750,000 distinct CDR3 sequences, approximately 40% observed once, and the top ten hold 40% to 55%. V dropped 5 bases and J dropped 1 base, with 23 bases sitting between them. The CDR3 runs to 19 residues. CDR1 is MGHDK and CDR2 is SYGVNS in the germline V gene.

The chain recombines TRBV25-1 with TRBJ2-2, with a weak D call TRBD2 (5 bases). This clonotype was obtained from an adult man with Graves' ophthalmopathy. The sequencing input was peripheral blood. In DNA form, the CDR3 reads TGTGCCAGCAGTCCGTTGGCTAGCTCTTCGGGATTGAACACCGGGGAGCTGTTTTTT. Its translation: CASSPLASSSGLNTGELFF.